The next 30 T cell receptor beta chains were all read from a single sample in a study of T cells in localized non-small cell lung cancer. Measured with immunoSEQ multiplex PCR; TCRdb has only the in-frame clones, and not every one. The sample yields over 5,000 clones, about 55% seen once. The source was lymph node tissue, collected before any cancer treatment. The origin of the receptors is a male donor at least 60 years old with stage I squamous cell lung carcinoma.

The V and J genes are TRBV28 and TRBJ2-5, with D possibly matching TRBD1 (5 bases). CDR1 and CDR2 (germline): MDHEN, SYDVKM. With 5 bases removed from V and 5 bases from J, the gap between germline ends came to 12 bases. The CDR3 is 13 amino acids. The CDR3 loop reads CASSRRVMETQYF. CDR3 in DNA: TGTGCCAGCAGTCGCAGGGTAATGGAGACCCAGTACTTC. Based on the CDR3 plus reference TRBV28 and TRBJ2-5, the full variable domain is DVKVTQSSRYLVKRTGEKVFLECVQDMDHENMFWYRQDPGLGLRLIYFSYDVKMKEKGDIPEGYSVSREKKERFSLILESASTNQTSMYLCASSRRVMETQYFGPGTRLLVL.

The V call is TRBV19, the J call TRBJ2-1, with D hard to call. V dropped 1 base and J dropped 6 bases, with 7 bases sitting between them. The CDR3 extends over 13 amino acids. Per germline, CDR1 LNHDA and CDR2 SQIVND (reference sequence). CDR3 DNA sequence: TGTGCCAGTAGTATAGGGCCCCTCAATGAGCAGTTCTTC. Translation: CASSIGPLNEQFF.

The V call is TRBV30, the J call TRBJ1-3; no clear D gene. The CDR3 sequence is 12 residues long. Germline V gene lookup returns CDR1 GTSNPN and CDR2 SVGIG (reference sequence). The V end lost 3 bases, the J end lost 4 bases, and 7 bases lay between the germline ends. CDR3 coding DNA: TGTGCCTGGAGCAATACGGGAAACACCATATATTTT. Its translation is CAWSNTGNTIYF.

This sequence joins TRBV4-1 and TRBJ2-7, with D perhaps TRBD2 (6 bases). The CDR3 length is 15 residues. Germline CDR1 reads MGHRA; CDR2 reads YSYEKL. V was trimmed by 3 bases and J by 2 bases, leaving 14 bases between them. Here the CDR3 reads CASSQYLARAYEQYF. The CDR3 DNA reads TGCGCCAGCAGCCAGTACCTAGCGAGGGCCTACGAGCAGTACTTC.

The V gene is TRBV19, the J gene TRBJ1-3, with D maybe TRBD1 (6 bases). Germline loops: CDR1 LNHDA, CDR2 SQIVND (reference sequence). Trimming took off 7 bases at V and 7 bases at J, with 17 bases between the two ends. The CDR3 contains 14 residues. The CDR3 region has the DNA TGTGCCAGTATGCCGGGGACAATATCGAACACCATATATTTT. As protein: CASMPGTISNTIYF.

The V call is TRBV19, the J call TRBJ1-4; D not certain. Germline-derived CDR1 and CDR2 are LNHDA and SQIVND (reference sequence). Trimming left V 5 bases short and J 8 bases short, with 12 bases between. CDR3 size: 13 residues. DNA of the CDR3: TGTGCCAGTAGTCTCTCACCGGGGGAAAAACTGTTTTTT. Its translation: CASSLSPGEKLFF.

The chain combines TRBV19 with TRBJ2-5, with 8 bases that match TRBD1. The V segment lost 5 bases and the J segment 6 bases; nucleotides outside the gene matches: 8. CDR1 and CDR2 (germline): LNHDA, SQIVND (reference sequence). The CDR3 contains 14 residues. The CDR3 DNA reads TGTGCCAGTAGTGCCCAGCAGGGGGCGAAGACCCAGTACTTC. Amino acids: CASSAQQGAKTQYF.

V and J are TRBV28 and TRBJ1-2, with 8 bases identical to TRBD1. CDR3 length: 14 amino acids. The V gene's germline CDR1 is MDHEN and CDR2 SYDVKM. V shed 5 bases and J 4 bases; nucleotides not matched to a gene: 6. The CDR3 DNA reads TGTGCCAGCAGTCCTCAGGGGGCGGGCTATGGCTACACCTTC. Protein: CASSPQGAGYGYTF.

The genes are TRBV12-5 and TRBJ2-1; perhaps D is TRBD1 or TRBD2 (5 bases each). The germline CDR1 and CDR2 sequences are LGHNT and FRNRAP. The CDR3 has 16 residues. CDR3 sequence (DNA): TGTGCCAGCGCCGCCGGCGGGTCAGGGATAAACAATGAGCAGTTCTTC. It specifies CASAAGGSGINNEQFF.

The V and J genes are TRBV19 and TRBJ2-1; no clear D. V gave up 3 bases and J gave up 6 bases, with 9 bases separating them. Per germline, CDR1 LNHDA and CDR2 SQIVND (reference sequence). CDR3 length: 13 residues. The CDR3 coding sequence is TGTGCCAGTAGTATCCGGACCTCCAATGAGCAGTTCTTC. It translates to CASSIRTSNEQFF.

The chain employs TRBV1 and TRBJ2-7; TRBD2, the D gene given by the table, was not confirmed from the DNA. TRBV1 is annotated as a pseudogene. The CDR3 loop spans 17 amino acids. For the CDR3, the DNA is TGCGCCAGCAGCCAAGAGGTACTAGCGGGAGGCACCTACGAGCAGTACTTC. Encoded protein: CASSQEVLAGGTYEQYF.

The gene calls are TRBV18 and TRBJ2-2; D is possibly TRBD2 (6 bases). The V end lost 3 bases, the J end lost 7 bases, and 12 bases lay between the germline ends. This CDR3 comprises 14 residues. Looked up from germline, CDR1 is KGHSH and CDR2 is LQKENI. The CDR3 region is CASSPARERGELFF. The CDR3 DNA reads TGTGCCAGCTCACCGGCTCGGGAGCGCGGGGAGCTGTTTTTT.

CDR3 protein: CASSLPSGGTGELFF. In nucleotides, the CDR3 is TGTGCCAGCAGCTTACCTAGCGGGGGCACCGGGGAGCTGTTTTTT. The chain couples TRBV11-3 to TRBJ2-2; 10 bases align to TRBD2. This CDR3 is built from 15 residues. Germline values: CDR1 SGHNT, CDR2 YENEEA. Trimming removed 2 bases from V and 4 bases from J; junction bases left unmatched: 1.

The CDR3 loop reads CASSLVGADTEAFF. Here the CDR3 DNA reads TGTGCCAGCAGCTTAGTTGGGGCGGACACTGAAGCTTTCTTT. This chain joins TRBV11-3 and TRBJ1-1; a possible D gene is TRBD1 (5 bases). The CDR3 covers 14 residues. CDR1 SGHNT and CDR2 YENEEA come from the germline V gene. Trimming removed 1 base from V and 3 bases from J, with 9 bases in between. The full variable domain, its missing parts supplied by reference TRBV11-3 and TRBJ1-1, is EAGVVQSPRYKIIEKKQPVAFWCNPISGHNTLYWYLQNLGQGPELLIRYENEEAVDDSQLPKDRFSAERLKGVDSTLKIQPAELGDSAVYLCASSLVGADTEAFFGQGTRLTVV.

This chain uses TRBV6-8 with TRBJ2-1; tentative D call: TRBD2 (5 bases). The V gene's germline CDR1 is MNHGY and CDR2 SAAAGT. The length of the CDR3 is 13 residues. V lost 5 bases, J lost 3 bases, and 8 bases lay in between. CDR3: CASSPGFYNEQFF. CDR3 nucleotides: TGTGCCAGCAGTCCGGGGTTCTACAATGAGCAGTTCTTC.

Sample share makes this clone medium-sized (0.01 to 0.1%). J is TRBJ1-1 and V is TRBV11-3; D remains unclear. The CDR3 covers 14 residues. Germline V gene data show CDR1 as SGHNT and CDR2 as YENEEA. V dropped 4 bases and J dropped 5 bases, with 14 bases sitting between them. Here the CDR3 reads CASSWKGGGTEAFF. The CDR3 region has the DNA TGTGCCAGCAGCTGGAAAGGAGGAGGGACTGAAGCTTTCTTT.

In its sample, this clone was seen a few times. The rearrangement links TRBV18 to TRBJ2-1; D unresolved. The germline V and J ends were trimmed by 3 bases and 1 base, with 4 bases remaining between them. Germline CDR1 reads KGHSH; CDR2 reads LQKENI. This CDR3 is built from 13 residues. The CDR3, as DNA: TGTGCCAGCTCACCGGATTCCTACAATGAGCAGTTCTTC. Protein product: CASSPDSYNEQFF.

V usage is TRBV11-3 and J usage is TRBJ2-5, with D tentatively TRBD2 (5 bases). The CDR3 extends over 17 amino acids. Trimming left V 4 bases short and J 0 bases short, with 18 bases between. The germline V gene encodes CDR1 SGHNT and CDR2 YENEEA. The CDR3 DNA sequence: TGTGCCAGCAGCTCGACGGGAACCCAAACGTACCAAGAGACCCAGTACTTC. It yields the protein CASSSTGTQTYQETQYF.

A few counts support this clone. The rearrangement joins TRBV9 to TRBJ1-2, with 7 bases identical to TRBD1. The V gene end was trimmed by 7 bases and the J gene end by 6 bases; junction bases not matched to a gene: 6. Germline V gene sequence: CDR1 SGDLS, CDR2 YYNGEE. There are 12 residues in the CDR3. The CDR3 sequence is CASHRGENGYTF. CDR3 bases: TGTGCCAGCCACAGGGGAGAGAATGGCTACACCTTC.

This clone has only a few counts. J is TRBJ2-2 and V is TRBV6-8; D uncertain. The CDR3 is made up of 12 amino acids. Germline V gene sequence: CDR1 MNHGY, CDR2 SAAAGT. With 5 bases removed from V and 4 bases from J, the gap between germline ends came to 5 bases. The CDR3 region has the DNA TGTGCCAGCAGTCGTGGCACCGGGGAGCTGTTTTTT. Its protein is CASSRGTGELFF.

The chain couples TRBV11-3 to TRBJ1-2; D remains unclear. V lost 6 bases and J lost 6, with 23 bases in between. CDR1 SGHNT and CDR2 YENEEA come from the germline V gene. This CDR3 is built from 16 residues. The CDR3 nucleotides read TGTGCCAGCAGTTCCAGCCATAGGGATTTGGTCAATGGCTACACCTTC. Protein product: CASSSSHRDLVNGYTF.

The genes are TRBV28 and TRBJ2-3; 10 bases are shared with TRBD2. The CDR3 loop spans 15 amino acids. Germline CDR1 and CDR2: MDHEN and SYDVKM. J was trimmed by 3 bases and V by 4 bases; bases with no gene match: 4. Here the CDR3 DNA reads TGTGCCAGCAGTTCTTCTAGCGGGAGAACAGATACGCAGTATTTT. Encoded protein: CASSSSSGRTDTQYF.

The genes are TRBV19 and TRBJ2-5; D unresolved. V was clipped by 1 base and J by 1 base, with 4 bases between them. Germline V gene lookup returns CDR1 LNHDA and CDR2 SQIVND (reference sequence). The CDR3 covers 13 residues. The CDR3 loop reads CASSIVRQETQYF. CDR3 sequence (DNA): TGTGCCAGTAGTATAGTCCGCCAAGAGACCCAGTACTTC.

This chain links TRBV28 with TRBJ1-1; D not certain. The CDR3 runs 16 residues. With 5 bases removed from V and 0 bases from J, the gap between germline ends came to 16 bases. Germline V gene data show CDR1 as MDHEN and CDR2 as SYDVKM. The DNA for the CDR3 is TGTGCCAGCAGTCTAGGTTACACTGGAATGAACACTGAAGCTTTCTTT. As protein: CASSLGYTGMNTEAFF.

Only a few counts were recorded for this clone. The chain is built from TRBV18 and TRBJ1-1; D not resolved. Germline loops: CDR1 KGHSH, CDR2 LQKENI. V lost 1 base to trimming and J lost 6 bases, with 9 bases between them. CDR3 length: 13 residues. In DNA, the CDR3 is TGTGCCAGCTCACCACTGGATTCGGCTGAAGCTTTCTTT. It yields the protein CASSPLDSAEAFF.

The chain is built from TRBV18 and TRBJ2-7, with 9 bases identical to TRBD2. V shed 2 bases and J 8 bases; nucleotides not matched to a gene: 10. Germline V gene sequence: CDR1 KGHSH, CDR2 LQKENI. The CDR3 runs 15 residues. The CDR3 protein is CASSPIGSSGNKQYF. CDR3 DNA sequence: TGTGCCAGCTCACCAATTGGGTCTAGCGGGAATAAGCAGTACTTC. Based on the CDR3 plus reference TRBV18 and TRBJ2-7, the full variable domain is NAGVMQNPRHLVRRRGQEARLRCSPMKGHSHVYWYRQLPEEGLKFMVYLQKENIIDESGMPKERFSAEFPKEGPSILRIQQVVRGDSAAYFCASSPIGSSGNKQYFGPGTRLTVT.

This sequence joins TRBV19 and TRBJ2-2; 12 bases are shared with TRBD2. The CDR3 runs 17 residues. The trim removed 4 bases at V and 5 bases at J, leaving 8 bases unmatched. Germline values: CDR1 LNHDA, CDR2 SQIVND (reference sequence). CDR3 protein: CASSRLAGGPSTGELFF. For the CDR3, the DNA is TGTGCCAGTAGTAGGCTAGCGGGAGGGCCCTCGACCGGGGAGCTGTTTTTT.

DNA of the CDR3: TGTGCTAGTGGCTACAATACCGGGGAGCTGTTTTTT. It encodes CASGYNTGELFF. The chain is built from TRBV12-5 and TRBJ2-2; no clear D gene. There are 12 residues in the CDR3. V lost 6 bases and J lost 5, with 7 bases in between. The germline gives CDR1 LGHNT, CDR2 FRNRAP.

The genes are TRBV19 and TRBJ1-5, with a tentative D call TRBD1 (5 bases). The CDR3 covers 15 residues. V shed 10 bases and J shed 2 bases, with 18 bases lying between them. The V gene's germline CDR1 is LNHDA and CDR2 SQIVND (reference sequence). The CDR3 sequence: CATSRAPGGNQPQHF. The CDR3 coding sequence is TGTGCCACCTCCAGGGCTCCGGGGGGCAATCAGCCCCAGCATTTT.

The rearrangement joins TRBV30 to TRBJ1-4; no clear D. This CDR3 has 12 residues. Looked up from germline, CDR1 is GTSNPN and CDR2 is SVGIG (reference sequence). Trimming pared 3 bases from V and 6 bases from J, leaving 8 bases between. The CDR3 nucleotides read TGTGCCTGGAGCCTTCTTGATGAAAAACTGTTTTTT. Translation gives CAWSLLDEKLFF.